Shown below are 9 T cell receptor beta chains from a single sample sequenced in a study of shared clonotypes between healthy human individuals. Assay used: immunoSEQ multiplex PCR; TCRdb lists only in-frame clones, some missing. This sample yields roughly 1,500,000 clones, of which approximately 98% are seen a single time; 0.45% belongs to the top ten. Sequencing was done on a sample of naive CD4+ T cells sorted from blood. Regarding subset: CD45RA+ positively selected. The receptors stem from a man aged 25-45 years in good health.

The chain employs TRBV18 and TRBJ2-5; 8 positions match TRBD2. CDR1 and CDR2 (germline): KGHSH, LQKENI. The CDR3 totals 17 residues. After removal of 3 bases from V and 5 bases from J, the junction contained 14 bases not matched to a gene. This CDR3 reads CASSPNPGAGGYETQYF. The CDR3 region has the DNA TGTGCCAGCTCACCGAATCCCGGTGCGGGAGGTTACGAGACCCAGTACTTC.

This clone was observed a single time. The rearrangement joins TRBV10-3 to TRBJ2-2, with 12 nucleotides matching TRBD1. Losses at the gene ends were 4 bases for V and 4 bases for J; bases not matched to a gene: 7. This CDR3 spans 17 amino acids. CDR1 ENHRY and CDR2 SYGVKD come from the germline V gene. The CDR3 sequence is CAISGEGQGAPTGELFF. The CDR3 DNA reads as TGTGCCATCAGTGGGGAGGGACAGGGGGCCCCCACCGGGGAGCTGTTTTTT.

CDR3 nucleotides: TGTGCCAGCAGTGACTCGTCCAGGGACAGGGGACGAGATACGCAGTATTTT. Translation: CASSDSSRDRGRDTQYF. The chain employs TRBV6-4 and TRBJ2-3; 10 bases map to TRBD1. Per the germline V gene, CDR1 is MRHNA and CDR2 is SNTAGT. This CDR3 spans 17 amino acids. V dropped 0 bases and J dropped 5; count of bases not matched to a gene: 8.

The V call is TRBV7-2, the J call TRBJ2-7; 9 nucleotides line up with TRBD2. Trimming removed 5 bases from V and 3 bases from J; junction bases left unmatched: 11. This CDR3 contains 16 residues. Germline V gene lookup returns CDR1 SGHTA and CDR2 FQGNSA. The CDR3 reads CASSPLGLASLYEQYF. CDR3 coding DNA: TGTGCCAGCAGCCCGCTTGGACTAGCGTCTCTCTACGAGCAGTACTTC.

A single count supports this clone. The rearrangement uses TRBV6-4 and TRBJ2-5; a weak D match, TRBD2 (6 bases). Per the germline V gene, CDR1 is MRHNA and CDR2 is SNTAGT. V gave up 0 bases and J gave up 6 bases, with 8 bases separating them. This CDR3 has 13 amino acids. The CDR3 coding sequence is TGTGCCAGCAGTGACTCGGGGGGTAAGACCCAGTACTTC. This encodes CASSDSGGKTQYF.

The V gene is TRBV28, the J gene TRBJ1-2; D is possibly TRBD1 (5 bases). V lost 6 bases and J lost 0, with 11 bases in between. The CDR3 loop spans 14 amino acids. The germline CDR1 and CDR2 sequences are MDHEN and SYDVKM. CDR3 amino acids: CASRGRPTNYGYTF. CDR3 bases: TGTGCCAGCAGGGGGCGGCCTACTAACTATGGCTACACCTTC.

The chain couples TRBV5-1 to TRBJ2-1, with 9 bases identical to TRBD2. Per the germline V gene, CDR1 is SGHRS and CDR2 is YFSETQ. The trim removed 7 bases at V and 0 bases at J, leaving 17 bases unmatched. This CDR3 comprises 19 residues. The CDR3 loop reads CASASSTSGYISSYNEQFF. The CDR3 DNA reads as TGCGCCAGCGCCTCGTCAACTAGCGGGTATATCAGCTCCTACAATGAGCAGTTCTTC.

The chain carries TRBV30 and TRBJ2-2; tentatively, D is TRBD1 (6 bases). The CDR3 extends over 12 amino acids. Germline loops: CDR1 GTSNPN, CDR2 SVGIG (reference sequence). Trimming took 5 bases from V and 6 from J, leaving 10 bases between them. The CDR3 protein is CAWQGSAGELFF. DNA for the CDR3: TGTGCCTGGCAGGGGAGCGCCGGGGAGCTGTTTTTT. Together with reference TRBV30 and TRBJ2-2, the CDR3 gives the full variable domain: SQTIHQWPATLVQPVGSPLSLECTVEGTSNPNLYWYRQAAGRGLQLLFYSVGIGQISSEVPQNLSASRPQDRQFILSSKKLLLSDSGFYLCAWQGSAGELFFGEGSRLTVL.

The J gene is TRBJ2-3, the V gene TRBV18; D is tentatively TRBD1 or TRBD2 (5 bases each). The CDR3 runs 14 residues. V was cut by 0 bases and J by 5 bases, with 9 bases left in between. The V gene's germline CDR1 is KGHSH and CDR2 LQKENI. CDR3 nucleotide sequence: TGTGCCAGCTCACCACCGGGGGAACAAGATACGCAGTATTTT. It is translated as CASSPPGEQDTQYF.